This T cell receptor (beta chain) is drawn from a study of T cells in Graves' hyperthyroidism and ophthalmopathy. Orbital computed tomography, thyroid ultrasound, serum thyroxine and TRAb, and clinical symptoms together informed the diagnoses. The CDR3 consists of 14 residues. CDR1 is LGHDT, CDR2 YNNKEL, per germline (reference sequence). J lost 5 bases, V lost 1 base, and 2 bases had no gene match. Ten or more counts support this clonotype. What it binds is unknown. Amplification of TCR beta CDR3 regions was performed using RNA transcripts as template. The HTBI primer set drove a first-round RT-PCR of the TCR CDR3. One entry per CDR3 protein results from TCRdb running MiXCR on the multiplex PCR reads. The table includes hundreds of thousands of distinct CDR3 sequences, around 20% detected once. Findings of the study overall: Blood also carried most thyroid clonotypes expanded above 0.001. Ophthalmopathy was distinguished from stable hyperthyroidism by 13 V-J signatures.

The clonotype comes from a man aged 50-59 years with Graves' ophthalmopathy. Sample: blood. The chain is built from TRBV3-1 and TRBJ2-5, with 9 nucleotides matching TRBD2. The CDR3 DNA reads as TGTGCCAGCAGCCAAGGAAGCGGGAGGGAGACCCAGTACTTC. It is translated as CASSQGSGRETQYF.